The rows below give T cell receptor beta chains drawn from one sample of a study of metastatic and nonmetastatic thyroid tumors. TCRdb reprocessed the PCR reads using MiXCR. The table includes 20,000 to 25,000 clones, roughly 9.7% detected once. Material: blood. The receptors shown here come from a female donor with papillary thyroid cancer or a benign thyroid nodule (not recorded which). Some clones in this sample may be carry-over from other donors' samples. CDR3s include the opening cysteine and the closing phenylalanine or tryptophan. D genes are given only for firm matches. A row's size may be missing; if present it is once, few, many or a size class.

TRBD1,TRBJ2-2,TRBV29-1,-,TGCAGCGCTAGAAGACAGGGTGCTATTGCCGGGGAGCTGTTCTTC,CSARRQGAIAGELFF
-,TRBJ2-7,TRBV6-2/TRBV6-3,medium-sized,TGTGCCTCACGGGACGGACCCTACGAGCAGTACTTC,CASRDGPYEQYF
-,TRBJ1-1,TRBV19,many,TGTGCCAGTAGTTTTCCGGGACAGAACACTGAAGCTTTCTTT,CASSFPGQNTEAFF
-,TRBJ2-7,TRBV7-6,many,TGTGCCAGCAGCCCGTCCCGGGACTTTTCTAACGAGCAGTACTTC,CASSPSRDFSNEQYF
-,TRBJ1-1,TRBV20-1,many,TGCAGTGCTAGGGGTGGGGAAAACACTGAAGCTTTCTTT,CSARGGENTEAFF
-,TRBJ1-1,TRBV20-1,many,TGCAGTGCTAGTAGTGTGCGGCTCAGTGAAGCTTTCTTT,CSASSVRLSEAFF
-,TRBJ1-4,TRBV28,many,TGTGTCAGCAGTTTAAGGGGTTCAACTAATGAAAAACTGTTTTTT,CVSSLRGSTNEKLFF
-,TRBJ2-5,TRBV4-1,many,TGCGCCAGCAGCCAAGTTCCCGTTATTGGAATCCAGACAGAAGAGACCCAGTACTTC,CASSQVPVIGIQTEETQYF
TRBD1,TRBJ2-7,TRBV9,many,TGTGCCAGCAGCGAGCCGGACAGGGGGATACACGAGCAGTACTTC,CASSEPDRGIHEQYF
TRBD1,TRBJ1-5,TRBV19,many,TGTGCCAGTAGTTTTGGGACAGGTTATAGCAATCAGCCCCAGCATTTT,CASSFGTGYSNQPQHF
TRBD1,TRBJ2-6,TRBV6-2/TRBV6-3,-,TGTGCCAGCTTAGGAACAGGGGTAAGTGGGGCCAACGTCCTGACTTTC,CASLGTGVSGANVLTF
-,TRBJ2-7,TRBV15,few,TGTGCCACCAGCAGAGATCATTCGGGGGTCGAGCAGTACTTC,CATSRDHSGVEQYF
TRBD1,TRBJ2-7,TRBV11-3,-,TGTGCAAGCAGATCTAGGACAGGGCCCTCCTACGAGCAGTACTTC,CASRSRTGPSYEQYF
TRBD2,TRBJ2-1,TRBV20-1,many,TGCAGTGCTAGAGATCCTAGCGGGGCCGACAATGAGCAGTTCTTC,CSARDPSGADNEQFF
TRBD2,TRBJ2-1,TRBV12-3/TRBV12-4,many,TGTGCCAGCAGTTTAACTAGCGGGAGATATGAGCAGTTCTTC,CASSLTSGRYEQFF
-,TRBJ2-7,TRBV4-1,medium-sized,TGCGCCAGCAGCCAAGGAGCTCGGGGTGGGGACGAGCAGTACTTC,CASSQGARGGDEQYF
-,TRBJ2-7,TRBV6-1,few,TGTGCCAGCGGTGGACGCCAACTAAGTGGTGGGGAGCAGTACTTC,CASGGRQLSGGEQYF
TRBD1,TRBJ2-3,TRBV6-1,-,TGTGCCAGCAGTTCAGGGACAGGGGACACAGATACGCAGTATTTT,CASSSGTGDTDTQYF
-,TRBJ2-7,TRBV19,many,TGTGCCAGTAGTATTGGGGGAGGTTACGAGCAGTACTTC,CASSIGGGYEQYF
TRBD1,TRBJ1-6,TRBV20-1,many,TGCAGTGCTAGGGGACAGGGGAGCTCCTATAATTCACCCCTCCACTTT,CSARGQGSSYNSPLHF
-,TRBJ1-2,TRBV2,many,TGTGCCAGCAGTAGAGATGGCTACACCTTC,CASSRDGYTF
-,TRBJ2-1,TRBV28,many,TGTGCCATCGGGGTCTCCTACAATGAGCAGTTCTTC,CAIGVSYNEQFF
-,TRBJ1-2,TRBV27,many,TGTGCCAGCAGTTTAAATATAGACAGGCCCGGGTATGGCTACACCTTC,CASSLNIDRPGYGYTF
-,TRBJ2-5,TRBV9,many,TGTGCCAGCAGCGTAGAACAGGACCCCCAAGAGACCCAGTACTTC,CASSVEQDPQETQYF
-,TRBJ2-1,TRBV29-1,many,TGCAGCGTTGAAGAGGCGCAGGGGAATACGGATGAGCAGTTCTTC,CSVEEAQGNTDEQFF
-,TRBJ2-7,TRBV7-2,many,TGTGCCAGCAGCTTAGGGCCCCGGGAGTCCTACGAGCAGTACTTC,CASSLGPRESYEQYF
-,TRBJ2-1,TRBV4-1,many,TGCGCCAGCAGCCCCCCAAAGGGACTCCGGGGATGGGATGAGCAGTTCTTC,CASSPPKGLRGWDEQFF
-,TRBJ2-2,TRBV6-2/TRBV6-3,few,TGTGCCAGCAGTTATTCGGCAGGGGTGAACACCGGGGAGCTGTTTTTT,CASSYSAGVNTGELFF
-,TRBJ1-1,TRBV7-9,many,TGTGCCAGCAGCTTAGAACAGAACACTGAAGCTTTCTTT,CASSLEQNTEAFF
-,TRBJ2-5,TRBV7-8,many,TGTGCCAGCAGCTTAGGATCGGGCAAACAAGAGACCCAGTACTTC,CASSLGSGKQETQYF
TRBD1,TRBJ2-7,TRBV11-2,-,TGTTCCAGCAGCTTTCACAGGGGGAGCTCCTACGAGCTGTACTTC,CSSSFHRGSSYELYF